These T cell receptor beta chains were read from a single sample in a study of blood T cell repertoires in COVID-19. Generated by immunoSEQ multiplex PCR, the TCRdb table keeps only in-frame clones and is missing some. Seen here are about 250,000 clones, approximately 86% observed once, and the top ten hold under 2%. The material sequenced was peripheral blood. The receptors derive from a woman aged 55 to 70 who had recovered from COVID-19. The CDR3 runs from the conserved cysteine through the conserved F or W. The D gene is left open where the match is weak. Part of the rows lack a size; the others show once, few, many or a class for expanded clones.

>TRBV19|TRBD1|14|TRBJ1-6|-
TGTGCCAGTAAAGGGACAGGGTCGTATTCACCCCTCCACTTT
CASKGTGSYSPLHF
>TRBV5-4|-|14|TRBJ2-3|-
TGTGCCAGCAGCTTGGCAGGGCCCGCAGATACGCAGTATTTT
CASSLAGPADTQYF
>TRBV19|-|12|TRBJ1-1|many
TGTGCCAGTAGACAGGTTGGCACTGAAGCTTTCTTT
CASRQVGTEAFF
>TRBV3-1/TRBV3-2|-|16|TRBJ2-5|-
TGTGCCAGCAGCCACTTGCGCCCCGGAGTGGCAGAGACCCAGTACTTC
CASSHLRPGVAETQYF
>TRBV7-2|-|15|TRBJ1-6|-
TGTGCCAGCAGCCCCCAAGTGAGCGATAATTCACCCCTCCACTTT
CASSPQVSDNSPLHF
>TRBV7-9|TRBD1|12|TRBJ2-1|-
TGTGCCAGCAGCTTAGAGGACAGGGAGCAGTTCTTC
CASSLEDREQFF
>TRBV7-8|-|16|TRBJ2-7|once
TGTGCCAGCAGCCTAGGAGGGTACGGGAGCTCCTACGAGCAGTACTTC
CASSLGGYGSSYEQYF
>TRBV19|TRBD1|14|TRBJ2-3|once
TGTGCCAGTAGGGTACAGGGGGAGGCAGATACGCAGTATTTT
CASRVQGEADTQYF
>TRBV5-5|TRBD1|16|TRBJ1-3|-
TGTGCCAGCAGCTTGGTACCCGGACAGGGTGGAAACACCATATATTTT
CASSLVPGQGGNTIYF
>TRBV7-9|TRBD2|17|TRBJ2-3|once
TGTGCCAGCAGCTTAGCGCAGCTAGCGGGAGTCACAGATACGCAGTATTTT
CASSLAQLAGVTDTQYF
>TRBV19|-|14|TRBJ2-7|-
TGTGCCAGTAGTAGCCGGGGAAGCCCTTACGAGCAGTACTTC
CASSSRGSPYEQYF
>TRBV11-2|-|12|TRBJ1-1|-
TGTGCCAGCAGCTTAGTCCCCACAGGGACCAATTTT
CASSLVPTGTNF
>TRBV5-5|TRBD1|15|TRBJ1-1|-
TGTGCCAGCAGCAGGCTGGACAGGGTTAACACTGAAGCTTTCTTT
CASSRLDRVNTEAFF
>TRBV7-2|-|13|TRBJ1-2|-
TGTGCCAGCAGCCCTGACAGGCTAGTGGGCTACACCTTC
CASSPDRLVGYTF
>TRBV10-3|TRBD2|15|TRBJ2-2|-
TGTGCCATCGGGCGCAGCGGGGGGGTCGGCGGGGAGCTGTTTTTT
CAIGRSGGVGGELFF
>TRBV3-1/TRBV3-2|-|14|TRBJ2-3|-
TGTGCCAGCAGGGCCACGGGACACACAGATACGCAGTATTTT
CASRATGHTDTQYF
>TRBV4-2|TRBD2|15|TRBJ2-1|-
TGTGCCAGCAGCCATTCCGGGACTAGCGGGGTGGAGCAGTTCTTC
CASSHSGTSGVEQFF
>TRBV5-5|-|14|TRBJ1-5|once
TGTGCCAGCAGCTTCGCCAGTAGCAATCAGCCCCAGCATTTT
CASSFASSNQPQHF